The clone carrying this T cell receptor beta chain was observed many times. No antigen is known for it. The sample is drawn from a study of identical twins. The CDR3 totals 12 residues. The V gene's germline CDR1 is SQVTM and CDR2 ANQGSEA. With 4 bases removed from V and 6 bases from J, the gap between germline ends came to 12 bases. Study conclusions and caveats: Beta out-of-frame sequences displayed a weaker excess of sharing between twins. Insertions were reduced in abundant cord blood beta clonotypes but not in memory repertoires.

Via MiXCR, TCRdb re-called the 5' RACE reads, giving one row per CDR3 protein. The profile shows 120,000 to 150,000 distinct CDR3 sequences, around 3.5% of them singletons. The V call is TRBV29-1, the J call TRBJ2-5; either TRBD1 or TRBD2 may fit D (5 bases each). The TCR originated in a young man in good health. The sample comprised memory T cells sorted from blood. The CDR3 sequence is CSVGLGTKTQYF. The CDR3 nucleotides are TGCAGCGTTGGTTTAGGGACGAAGACCCAGTACTTC.